Here is one T cell receptor beta chain with its context. These data originate in a study of control samples from healthy donors and cancer patients. The protocol was immunoSEQ multiplex PCR, while the TCRdb copy is restricted to in-frame clones and leaves out a portion. This sample lists 150,000 to 200,000 clones; its ten largest clones have roughly 2.2%. V was pared by 4 bases and J by 4 bases, with 12 bases of the junction left unmatched. Germline CDR1 WNHNN, CDR2 SYGVQD (reference sequence). The CDR3 length is 16 residues. Sample: blood. V usage is TRBV10-1 and J usage is TRBJ1-2; TRBD1 matches at 7 bases. This sequence was found in a young woman in good health. In DNA, the CDR3 is TGCGCCAGCAGTGGTAACAGGGGTACGGACCTCTATGGCTACACCTTC. Its translation is CASSGNRGTDLYGYTF.